This T cell receptor beta chain was captured in a study of beta chain features in type 1 diabetes. In germline, CDR1 is SGDLS, CDR2 YYNGEE. Trimming cost V 0 bases and J 3 bases, with 7 bases left between them. The CDR3 consists of 14 residues. Of the isolated RNA, all was reverse transcribed, and so the sequenced material was expressed TCRB transcripts. This table comes from immunoSEQ multiplex PCR, and its TCRdb copy is limited to in-frame clones, with some not included. The sample has under 250,000 clones; around 9.9% are singletons. This chain uses TRBV9 with TRBJ2-1, with TRBD2 as a possible D gene (5 bases). The material sequenced was central memory CD4+ T cells from blood. The source of this sequence is a man between 18 and 35 years old in good health. CDR3 sequence (DNA): TGTGCCAGCAGCGTAGTTGGGAGCTACAATGAGCAGTTCTTC. This gives the protein CASSVVGSYNEQFF.